The next 32 T cell receptor beta chains were all read from a single sample in a study of type 1 regulatory T cells. TCRdb reprocessed the reads with MiXCR, giving one entry per CDR3 protein. The sample contains some 5,800 distinct CDR3 sequences, about 30% of which appear only once. Their antigen targets remain unknown. The specimen sequenced was cultured T cells, either the whole culture or a sorted T cell fraction (not recorded which). Specified subset: Tr1-enriched cell product generated in vitro against host alloantigens. The receptors were gathered from a human donor in good health.

This clonotype was counted only a few times. A read error is possible here, since a much larger clone lies one base away. J is TRBJ2-2 and V is TRBV27; either TRBD1 or TRBD2 may fit D (5 bases each). Germline lookup yields CDR1 MNHEY and CDR2 SMNVEV (reference sequence). There are 15 residues in the CDR3. CDR3 in amino acids: CASTRDFANTGEPFF. CDR3 nucleotides: TGTGCCAGCACCAGGGATTTCGCGAACACCGGGGAGCCGTTTTTT.

By share, this clonotype counts as medium-sized. This chain links TRBV24-1 with TRBJ2-1; D is possibly TRBD2 (6 bases). The CDR3 is 16 amino acids. V lost 3 bases to trimming and J lost 0 bases, with 11 bases between them. Germline V CDR1 and CDR2: KGHDR, SFDVKD. Here the CDR3 DNA reads TGTGCCACCAGTGATCTAGCGTCCAGCTCCTACAATGAGCAGTTCTTC. Its translation: CATSDLASSSYNEQFF.

In this sample, this clonotype is medium-sized. This rearrangement joins TRBV5-1 to TRBJ2-1; maybe TRBD1 (6 bases). V was cut by 0 bases and J by 0 bases, with 10 bases left in between. The CDR3 totals 16 residues. Germline CDR1 and CDR2: SGHRS and YFSETQ. CDR3 coding DNA: TGCGCCAGCAGCTTGGGGTACAGGGACTCCTACAATGAGCAGTTCTTC. This translates into CASSLGYRDSYNEQFF.

The chain carries TRBV29-1 and TRBJ2-1; D remains unclear. V shed 1 base and J shed 3 bases, with 7 bases lying between them. CDR3 length equals 13 residues. The germline CDR1 and CDR2 sequences are SQVTM and ANQGSEA. The CDR3 nucleotides are TGCAGCGTTGAAGGCCCCATCTACAATGAGCAGTTCTTC. Protein: CSVEGPIYNEQFF.

In its sample, this clonotype is medium-sized. The V call is TRBV29-1, the J call TRBJ1-1, with D perhaps matching TRBD1 (6 bases). The V and J ends lost 4 bases and 3 bases respectively, with 12 bases between them. Looked up from germline, CDR1 is SQVTM and CDR2 is ANQGSEA. The CDR3 spans 13 residues. The CDR3 region is CSVGGGAHTEAFF. DNA for the CDR3: TGCAGCGTTGGGGGGGGGGCCCACACTGAAGCTTTCTTT.

This clonotype was found many times. This chain joins TRBV9 and TRBJ2-2; 10 bases agree with TRBD1. The germline gives CDR1 SGDLS, CDR2 YYNGEE. Losses at the gene ends were 4 bases for V and 6 bases for J; bases not matched to a gene: 6. There are 15 residues in the CDR3. CDR3 sequence (DNA): TGTGCCAGCAGCTCGACAGGGGGCGCCCCCGGGGAGCTGTTTTTT. It yields the protein CASSSTGGAPGELFF.

In this sample, this clonotype turned up many times. The gene calls are TRBV7-3 and TRBJ1-1; TRBD1 aligns across 9 bases. Looked up from germline, CDR1 is SGHTA and CDR2 is FQGTGA. J was trimmed by 7 bases and V by 5 bases; bases with no gene match: 8. This CDR3 contains 14 residues. The CDR3: CASSQLPGQGEAFF. The CDR3 DNA reads TGTGCCAGCAGCCAGCTTCCGGGACAGGGTGAAGCTTTCTTT.

This clonotype ranks as medium-sized. The rearrangement joins TRBV7-8 to TRBJ2-1; D gene uncertain. The CDR3 consists of 16 residues. V was trimmed by 2 bases and J by 0 bases, leaving 11 bases between them. Germline CDR1 is SGHVS and CDR2 is FQNEAQ. The CDR3 protein is CASSLRVGSSYNEQFF. The CDR3 region has the DNA TGTGCCAGCAGCTTAAGGGTGGGAAGCTCCTACAATGAGCAGTTCTTC.

In its sample, this clonotype was seen many times. V is TRBV7-6 and J is TRBJ2-6, with D perhaps TRBD2 (5 bases). CDR1 is SGHVS and CDR2 is FNYEAQ in the germline V gene. Trimming removed 5 bases from V and 0 bases from J, with 23 bases in between. The CDR3 sequence is 20 residues long. The CDR3 here is CASSLITSDLRLSGANVLTF. DNA of the CDR3: TGTGCCAGCAGCCTTATTACGTCGGACTTACGACTCTCTGGGGCCAACGTCCTGACTTTC. Full variable domain (rest looked up from reference TRBV7-6 and TRBJ2-6): GAGVSQSPRYKVTKRGQDVALRCDPISGHVSLYWYRQALGQGPEFLTYFNYEAQQDKSGLPNDRFSAERPEGSISTLTIQRTEQRDSAMYRCASSLITSDLRLSGANVLTFGAGSRLTVL.

The chain has TRBV29-1 and TRBJ2-5; TRBD2 agrees at 7 bases. With 8 bases clipped from V and 2 bases from J, the junction kept 5 bases outside the gene matches. Germline V lookup: CDR1 SQVTM, CDR2 ANQGSEA. This CDR3 is built from 12 residues. CDR3 sequence reads: CSTSSGQETQYF. The CDR3 DNA reads as TGCAGCACCTCTAGCGGACAAGAGACCCAGTACTTC.

A note on this clonotype: The junction does not match germline at one end; this may be a read error. J is TRBJ2-5 and V is TRBV4-2, with TRBD1 as a possible D gene (5 bases). Germline-derived CDR1 and CDR2 are LGHNA and YNFKEQ. The CDR3 is made up of 15 amino acids. The CDR3 sequence: CASSLNPDSQEAQYF. The CDR3 DNA reads as TGCGCCAGCAGCCTAAACCCCGACAGCCAAGAGGCCCAGTACTTC.

This clonotype was observed many times. The CDR3, as DNA: TGCGCCAGCAGCCCCACCGTTACAGGAGATACGCAGTATTTT. Its translation: CASSPTVTGDTQYF. V gene TRBV5-1 combines with J gene TRBJ2-3, with a possible D match to TRBD1 (5 bases). CDR1 is SGHRS and CDR2 is YFSETQ in the germline V gene. The germline V and J ends were trimmed by 4 bases and 5 bases, with 14 bases remaining between them. The CDR3 totals 14 residues.

This clonotype was recorded only once. The genes are TRBV20-1 and TRBJ2-5, with 7 bases fitting TRBD2. The CDR3 extends over 13 amino acids. Germline values: CDR1 DFQATT, CDR2 SNEGSKA (reference sequence). CDR3 residues: CSPSASGQETQYF. The CDR3 DNA reads as TGCAGCCCCTCGGCTAGCGGCCAAGAGACCCAGTACTTC.

The V gene is TRBV12-3 or TRBV12-4, the J gene TRBJ2-1; D remains unclear. This CDR3 has 11 amino acids. Deletions cut 3 bases from V and 11 bases from J, with 8 bases between. The CDR3 DNA follows: TGTGCCAGCAGTTTGAGGCAGAAGCAGTTCTTC. Its translation: CASSLRQKQFF.

This clonotype rates as medium-sized. The chain uses TRBV7-3 and TRBJ2-3; the D gene is possibly TRBD2 (5 bases). V was cut by 1 base and J by 1 base, with 6 bases left in between. Per the germline V gene, CDR1 is SGHTA and CDR2 is FQGTGA. The CDR3 is 14 amino acids. The CDR3 coding sequence is TGTGCCAGCAGCTTAAACGGGGGCACAGATACGCAGTATTTT. Translated: CASSLNGGTDTQYF.

Ten or more counts support this clonotype. This chain uses TRBV5-4 with TRBJ2-2; a weak D match, TRBD2 (5 bases). Trimming pared 1 base from V and 4 bases from J, leaving 11 bases between. Germline V gene lookup returns CDR1 SGHNT and CDR2 YYREEE (reference sequence). The CDR3 covers 15 residues. CDR3: CASSLPLAGTGELFF. CDR3 DNA: TGTGCCAGCAGCTTGCCCCTAGCTGGCACCGGGGAGCTGTTTTTT.

The table lists this clonotype with many counts. J is TRBJ1-4 and V is TRBV27, with a weak D call TRBD1 (5 bases). Germline CDR1 MNHEY, CDR2 SMNVEV (reference sequence). This CDR3 region has 14 residues. V was cut by 6 bases and J by 7 bases, with 15 bases left in between. CDR3 DNA: TGTGCCAGCAGCCGCTTGGGGGGGGGTGAAAAACTGTTTTTT. This translates into CASSRLGGGEKLFF.

This clonotype was recorded many times. The chain employs TRBV5-1 and TRBJ2-1; no firm D call. Trimming took 1 base from V and 8 from J, leaving 4 bases between them. The length of the CDR3 is 11 residues. Germline CDR1 reads SGHRS; CDR2 reads YFSETQ. This CDR3 reads CASSLQYEQFF. CDR3 nucleotides: TGCGCCAGCAGCTTGCAATATGAGCAGTTCTTC.

This clonotype is labeled as medium-sized (0.01 to 0.1%). This rearrangement joins TRBV15 to TRBJ1-2; 10 nucleotides agree with TRBD1. The CDR3 sequence is 14 residues long. The V gene end was trimmed by 5 bases and the J gene end by 5 bases; junction bases not matched to a gene: 5. The germline gives CDR1 LNHNV, CDR2 YYDKDF (reference sequence). CDR3 loop: CATSGGTGVYGYTF. The CDR3 DNA reads as TGTGCCACCAGCGGCGGGACAGGGGTTTATGGCTACACCTTC.

This clonotype ranks as medium-sized. The J gene is TRBJ2-6, the V gene TRBV20-1; 7 positions agree with TRBD2. Trimming removed 6 bases from V and 11 bases from J; junction bases left unmatched: 13. Germline-derived CDR1 and CDR2 are DFQATT and SNEGSKA (reference sequence). CDR3 length: 14 amino acids. CDR3 sequence: CSAPKRDHRDVLTF. The CDR3 nucleotides are TGCAGTGCCCCTAAGCGGGACCACCGCGACGTCCTGACTTTC.

By proportion, this clonotype is medium-sized. The chain couples TRBV21-1 to TRBJ2-1; TRBD2 is taken as the D call from the table, unchecked against the DNA. TRBV21-1 has pseudogene status. The CDR3 contains 17 residues. CDR3 protein: CASSSSPRTRKRNEQFF. The CDR3 DNA sequence: TGTGCCAGCAGCAGCTCCCCCAGGACTAGAAAGAGGAATGAGCAGTTCTTC.

This clonotype is medium-sized in the sample. The rearrangement joins TRBV7-2 to TRBJ2-4, with D perhaps TRBD2 (5 bases). Germline values: CDR1 SGHTA, CDR2 FQGNSA. The V gene lost 1 base and the J gene lost 0 bases, with 10 bases spanning the gap. This CDR3 has 16 amino acids. The CDR3 reads CASSLEAAKAKNIQYF. The DNA of the CDR3 is TGTGCCAGCAGCTTAGAAGCGGCTAAAGCCAAAAACATTCAGTACTTC.

In its sample, this clonotype was seen many times. The J gene is TRBJ2-1, the V gene TRBV24-1; 9 positions agree with TRBD2. The CDR3 extends over 15 amino acids. V lost 3 bases and J lost 2; bases outside the gene matches: 1. In germline, CDR1 is KGHDR, CDR2 SFDVKD. The CDR3 is CATSDTSGPYNEQFF. Written as DNA, the CDR3 is TGTGCCACCAGTGATACTAGCGGGCCCTACAATGAGCAGTTCTTC.

In this sample, this clonotype is large. The chain carries TRBV10-3 and TRBJ2-7; a possible D gene is TRBD1 (5 bases). CDR1 is ENHRY and CDR2 is SYGVKD in the germline V gene. The length of the CDR3 is 12 residues. Trimming pared 6 bases from V and 1 base from J, leaving 7 bases between. The CDR3 DNA is TGTGCCATCAGCCAGGGATCCTACGAGCAGTACTTC. Encoded protein: CAISQGSYEQYF.

V is TRBV5-8 and J is TRBJ2-5, with a possible D match to TRBD1 (5 bases). V gave up 0 bases and J gave up 3 bases, with 9 bases separating them. The CDR3 contains 14 residues. From germline, CDR1 is SGHTS and CDR2 YDEGEE. Here the CDR3 DNA reads TGTGCCAGCAGCTTGGGACAGCCAAAAGAGACCCAGTACTTC. Its protein is CASSLGQPKETQYF.

In DNA form, the CDR3 reads TGTGCCAGCAGCGAGAGGACAGATCCCTACGAGCAGTACTTC. Amino acid sequence: CASSERTDPYEQYF. The chain links TRBV7-9 to TRBJ2-7; a possible D gene is TRBD1 (6 bases). V gave up 5 bases and J gave up 2 bases, with 13 bases separating them. Germline lookup yields CDR1 SEHNR and CDR2 FQNEAQ (reference sequence). This CDR3 contains 14 residues. Filled out from reference TRBV7-9 and TRBJ2-7, the complete variable domain reads DTGVSQNPRHKITKRGQNVTFRCDPISEHNRLYWYRQTLGQGPEFLTYFQNEAQLEKSRLLSDRFSAERPKGSFSTLEIQRTEQGDSAMYLCASSERTDPYEQYFGPGTRLTVT.

The V call is TRBV3-1, the J call TRBJ2-3; no firm D call. CDR3 length equals 14 residues. With 1 base removed from V and 10 bases from J, the gap between germline ends came to 15 bases. The germline V gene encodes CDR1 LGHDT and CDR2 YNNKEL (reference sequence). The CDR3 region is CASSQGKVSGAQYF. The CDR3 DNA reads TGTGCCAGCAGCCAAGGCAAGGTGTCGGGTGCGCAGTATTTT.

The chain combines TRBV5-1 with TRBJ1-1, with TRBD1 matching over 7 bases. Germline V gene data show CDR1 as SGHRS and CDR2 as YFSETQ. The CDR3 extends over 14 amino acids. Trimming removed 4 bases from V and 1 base from J; junction bases left unmatched: 4. CDR3 DNA sequence: TGCGCCAGCAGCGCCACAGGGGAGAACACTGAAGCTTTCTTT. Translated, it gives CASSATGENTEAFF.

This clonotype occurred many times. J is TRBJ2-5 and V is TRBV18, with D uncertain. The CDR3 spans 13 residues. Trimming took off 0 bases at V and 3 bases at J, with 5 bases between the two ends. Germline V lookup: CDR1 KGHSH, CDR2 LQKENI. The CDR3 is CASSPPNEETQYF. For the CDR3, the DNA is TGTGCCAGCTCACCACCGAACGAAGAGACCCAGTACTTC.

This clonotype qualifies as medium-sized. The chain carries TRBV5-5 and TRBJ2-7, with D perhaps being TRBD1 or TRBD2 (5 bases each). This CDR3 contains 16 residues. V was cut by 0 bases and J by 5 bases, with 18 bases left in between. The germline V gene encodes CDR1 SGHKS and CDR2 YYEKEE (reference sequence). The chain's CDR3 is CASSLGPGSNTNEQYF. CDR3 DNA sequence: TGTGCCAGCAGCTTGGGCCCAGGGAGCAATACTAACGAGCAGTACTTC.

The chain recombines TRBV6-2 or TRBV6-3 with TRBJ2-4; D is undetermined. CDR1 is MNHEY and CDR2 is SVGEGT in the germline V gene. CDR3 length equals 15 residues. Trimming shortened V by 2 bases and J by 3 bases, and 11 bases separated the two germline ends. The DNA for the CDR3 is TGTGCCAGCAGTTACGACTCGCTAGACAAAAACATTCAGTACTTC. Its translation: CASSYDSLDKNIQYF.

By its share, this clonotype is medium-sized (0.01 to 0.1%). J is TRBJ2-7 and V is TRBV20-1; the D gene is possibly TRBD2 (6 bases). Looked up from germline, CDR1 is DFQATT and CDR2 is SNEGSKA (reference sequence). This CDR3 is 14 amino acids long. Trimming pared 5 bases from V and 2 bases from J, leaving 16 bases between. The CDR3 DNA sequence: TGCAGTGCTCAATCCGGACTACCAGCCTACGAGCAGTACTTC. Protein product: CSAQSGLPAYEQYF.